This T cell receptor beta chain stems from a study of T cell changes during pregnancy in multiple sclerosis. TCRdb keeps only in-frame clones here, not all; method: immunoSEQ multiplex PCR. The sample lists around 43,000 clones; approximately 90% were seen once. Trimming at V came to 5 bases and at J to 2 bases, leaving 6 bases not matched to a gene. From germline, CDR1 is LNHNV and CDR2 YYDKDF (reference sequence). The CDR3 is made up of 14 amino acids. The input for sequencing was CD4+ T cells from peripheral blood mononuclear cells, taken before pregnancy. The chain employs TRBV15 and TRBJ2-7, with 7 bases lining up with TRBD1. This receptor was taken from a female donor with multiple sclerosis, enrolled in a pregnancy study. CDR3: CATSWGTVTYEQYF. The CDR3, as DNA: TGTGCCACCAGCTGGGGGACAGTCACCTACGAGCAGTACTTC.